This T cell receptor (beta chain) was captured in a study of T cell responses to AZD1222 COVID-19 vaccine. As regards this clone: Its target is not known.

The study's findings and limits: It should be noted that donors were predominantly white British and more often female, and clonal diversity was possibly underestimated. Spike was spanned by vaccine-associated CD4 TCRs, with dominance at 160-218 and 743-854. Seropositive status at baseline applied to only 5 to 7 AZD1222 recipients.

Second-dose intervals near 4 or 12 weeks were combined. The germline V gene encodes CDR1 SNHLY and CDR2 FYNNEI. V lost 6 bases, J lost 3 bases, and 15 bases lay in between. The CDR3 consists of 14 residues. Libraries were prepared by immunoSEQ multiplex PCR; TCRdb keeps only in-frame clonotypes and omits some of them. The sample lists over 60,000 clones; about four fifths were seen once. This receptor was obtained from an adult who received the AZD1222 COVID-19 vaccine. The rearrangement uses TRBV2 and TRBJ2-7, with a weak D call TRBD1 (6 bases). Sequencing was performed on peripheral blood, taken 28 days after the second AZD1222 dose. CDR3 nucleotides: TGTGCCAGCAGCCCCCCGGACAGCCGCTACGAGCAGTACTTC. Protein sequence: CASSPPDSRYEQYF.